These T cell receptor beta chains were read from a single sample in a study of blood T cell repertoires in COVID-19. Assay: immunoSEQ multiplex PCR; the TCRdb copy retains only in-frame clones and omits some. In the table there are a few hundred thousand clones, approximately 92% of which are singletons. Sequencing was performed on PBMCs or T cells enriched from blood (not recorded which). All receptors come from a woman aged 25-40 years who had recovered from COVID-19. The conserved cysteine and the conserved F or W are not part of the CDR3 here. D genes are given only for firm matches.

D gene	J gene	V gene	CDR3 protein
-	TRBJ1-2	TRBV5-1	ASSLDDTYGYT
-	TRBJ2-7	TRBV2	ASVAGQPSYEQY
TRBD2	TRBJ2-1	TRBV10-3	AISDWGEGRNEQF
-	TRBJ2-7	TRBV5-5	ASSFRGAFSYEQY
-	TRBJ1-1	TRBV18	ASSPLGIEGNTEAF
TRBD2	TRBJ2-7	TRBV2	ASSPPSGSVYEQY
TRBD1	TRBJ1-2	TRBV18	ASSPTDRVDGYT
TRBD1	TRBJ1-5	TRBV7-8	ASSPTGGLQPQH
TRBD1	TRBJ2-6	TRBV6-2/TRBV6-3	ASSYWTGMAGANVLT
-	TRBJ2-7	TRBV13	ASSLAGLVYEQY
TRBD1	TRBJ1-4	TRBV2	ASSDGQGRGNEKLF
TRBD2	TRBJ2-7	TRBV7-8	ASSLAPTSGSYEQY
TRBD2	TRBJ2-1	TRBV2	ASSLAGASYNEQF
-	TRBJ2-7	TRBV11-2	ASSFQGGPREQY
TRBD2	TRBJ2-1	TRBV28	ASTPGHAGGPNEQF